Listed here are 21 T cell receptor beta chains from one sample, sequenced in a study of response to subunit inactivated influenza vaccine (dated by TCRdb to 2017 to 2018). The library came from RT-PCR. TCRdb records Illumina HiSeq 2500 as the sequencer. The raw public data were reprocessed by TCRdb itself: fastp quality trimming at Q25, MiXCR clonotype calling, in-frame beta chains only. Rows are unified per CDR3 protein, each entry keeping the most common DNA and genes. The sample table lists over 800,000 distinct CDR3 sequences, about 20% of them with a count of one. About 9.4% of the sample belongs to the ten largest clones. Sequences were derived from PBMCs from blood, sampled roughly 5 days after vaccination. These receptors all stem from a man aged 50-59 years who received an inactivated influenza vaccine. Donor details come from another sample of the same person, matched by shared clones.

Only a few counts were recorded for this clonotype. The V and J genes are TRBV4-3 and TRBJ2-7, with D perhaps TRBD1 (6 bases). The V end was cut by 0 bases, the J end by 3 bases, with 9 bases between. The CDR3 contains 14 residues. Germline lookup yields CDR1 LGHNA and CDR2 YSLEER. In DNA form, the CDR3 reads TGCGCCAGCAGCCAAGAATACAGGGTCTACGAGCAGTACTTC. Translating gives CASSQEYRVYEQYF.

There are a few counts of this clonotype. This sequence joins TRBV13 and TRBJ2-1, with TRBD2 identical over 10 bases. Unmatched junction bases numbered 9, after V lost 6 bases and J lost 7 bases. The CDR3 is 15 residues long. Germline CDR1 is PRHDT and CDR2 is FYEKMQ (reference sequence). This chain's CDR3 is CASSPVLAGVNEQFF. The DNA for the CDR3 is TGTGCCAGCAGTCCGGTCCTAGCGGGAGTAAATGAGCAGTTCTTC.

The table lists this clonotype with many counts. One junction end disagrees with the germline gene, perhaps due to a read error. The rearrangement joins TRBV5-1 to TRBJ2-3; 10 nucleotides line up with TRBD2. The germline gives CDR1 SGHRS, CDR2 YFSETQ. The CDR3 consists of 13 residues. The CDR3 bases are TGCGCCAGCCACCCGGGGTCTAGCGGGGGCCGGAAATTT. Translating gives CASHPGSSGGRKF. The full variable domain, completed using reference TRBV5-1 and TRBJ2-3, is KAGVTQTPRYLIKTRGQQVTLSCSPISGHRSVSWYQQTPGQGLQFLFEYFSETQRNKGNFPGRFSGRQFSNSRSEMNVSTLELGDSALYLCASHPGSSGGRKFGPGTRLTVL.

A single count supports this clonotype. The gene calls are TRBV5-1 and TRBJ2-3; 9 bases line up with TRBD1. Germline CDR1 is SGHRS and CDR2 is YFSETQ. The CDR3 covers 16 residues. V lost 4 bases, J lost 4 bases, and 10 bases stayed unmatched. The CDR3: CASSPSGTGSPDTQYF. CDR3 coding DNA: TGCGCCAGCAGCCCCTCCGGGACAGGGTCCCCAGATACGCAGTATTTT.

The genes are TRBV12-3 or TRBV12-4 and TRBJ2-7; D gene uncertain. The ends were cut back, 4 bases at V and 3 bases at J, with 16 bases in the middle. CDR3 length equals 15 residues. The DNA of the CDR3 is TGTGCCAGCAGTTCCAGGTCGGGCCTCCTCTACGAGCAGTACTTC. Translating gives CASSSRSGLLYEQYF.

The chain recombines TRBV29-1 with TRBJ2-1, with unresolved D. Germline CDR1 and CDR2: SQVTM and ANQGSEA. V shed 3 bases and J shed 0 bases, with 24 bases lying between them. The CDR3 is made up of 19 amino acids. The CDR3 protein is CSVESRWPSAPSSYNEQFF. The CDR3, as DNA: TGCAGCGTTGAGAGCCGTTGGCCCTCGGCACCGAGCTCCTACAATGAGCAGTTCTTC.

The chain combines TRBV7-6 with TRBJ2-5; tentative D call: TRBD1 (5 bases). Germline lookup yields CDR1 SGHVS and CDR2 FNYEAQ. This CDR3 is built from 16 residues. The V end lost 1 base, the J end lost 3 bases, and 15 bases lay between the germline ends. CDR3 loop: CASSLGSGFGKETQYF. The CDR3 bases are TGTGCCAGCAGCTTAGGCTCAGGGTTTGGAAAAGAGACCCAGTACTTC.

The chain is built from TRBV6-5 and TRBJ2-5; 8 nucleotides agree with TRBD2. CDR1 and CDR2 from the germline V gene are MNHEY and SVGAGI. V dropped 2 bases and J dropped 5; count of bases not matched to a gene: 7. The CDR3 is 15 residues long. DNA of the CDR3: TGTGCCAGCAGTTACGAGGGACTAGTTTTTGAGACCCAGTACTTC. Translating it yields CASSYEGLVFETQYF.

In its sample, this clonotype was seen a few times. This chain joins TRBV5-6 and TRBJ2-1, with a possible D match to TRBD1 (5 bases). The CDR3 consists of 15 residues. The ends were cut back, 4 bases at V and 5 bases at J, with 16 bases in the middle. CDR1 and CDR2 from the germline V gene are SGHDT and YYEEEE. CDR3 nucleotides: TGTGCCAGCAGCCCGACCCTTACAGGTCACAATGAGCAGTTCTTC. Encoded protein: CASSPTLTGHNEQFF.

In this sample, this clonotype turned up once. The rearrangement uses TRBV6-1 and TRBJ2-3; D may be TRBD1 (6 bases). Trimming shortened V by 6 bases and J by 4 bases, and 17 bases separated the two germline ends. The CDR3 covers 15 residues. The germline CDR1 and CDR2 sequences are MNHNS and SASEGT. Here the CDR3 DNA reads TGTGCCAGCAGGGTCCAGGGGAGAAACTCAGATACGCAGTATTTT. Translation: CASRVQGRNSDTQYF.

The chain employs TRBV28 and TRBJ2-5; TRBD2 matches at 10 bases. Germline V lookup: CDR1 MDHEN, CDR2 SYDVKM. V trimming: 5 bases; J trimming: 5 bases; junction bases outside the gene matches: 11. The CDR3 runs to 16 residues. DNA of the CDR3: TGTGCCAGCAGTGCGAGCCTCGGGACTAGCGATGAGACCCAGTACTTC. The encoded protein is CASSASLGTSDETQYF.

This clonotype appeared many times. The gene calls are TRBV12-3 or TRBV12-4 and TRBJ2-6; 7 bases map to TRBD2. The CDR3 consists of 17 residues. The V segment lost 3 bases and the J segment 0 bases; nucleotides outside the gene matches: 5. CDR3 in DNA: TGTGCCAGCAGTTTGGGGGGAGGGAGCTCTGGGGCCAACGTCCTGACTTTC. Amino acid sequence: CASSLGGGSSGANVLTF.

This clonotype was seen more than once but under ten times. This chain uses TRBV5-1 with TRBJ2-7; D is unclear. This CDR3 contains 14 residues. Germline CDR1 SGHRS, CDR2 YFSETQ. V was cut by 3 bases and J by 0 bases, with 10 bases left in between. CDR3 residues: CASSSATNSYEQYF. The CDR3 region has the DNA TGCGCCAGCAGCTCTGCGACGAACTCCTACGAGCAGTACTTC.

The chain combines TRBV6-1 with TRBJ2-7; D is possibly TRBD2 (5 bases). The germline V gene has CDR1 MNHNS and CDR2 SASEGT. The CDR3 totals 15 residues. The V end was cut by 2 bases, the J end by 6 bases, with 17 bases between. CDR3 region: CASSENGGLASEQYF. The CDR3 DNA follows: TGTGCCAGCAGTGAAAATGGCGGGCTAGCTTCCGAGCAGTACTTC.

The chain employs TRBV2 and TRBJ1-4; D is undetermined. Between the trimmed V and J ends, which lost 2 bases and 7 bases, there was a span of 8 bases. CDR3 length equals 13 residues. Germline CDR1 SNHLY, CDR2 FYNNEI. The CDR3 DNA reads TGTGCCAGCAGTGAATCAACAGCTGAAAAACTGTTTTTT. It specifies CASSESTAEKLFF.

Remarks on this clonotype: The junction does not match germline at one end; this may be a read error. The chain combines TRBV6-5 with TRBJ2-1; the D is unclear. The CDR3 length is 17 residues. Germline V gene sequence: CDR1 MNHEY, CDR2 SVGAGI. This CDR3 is CASSYRARSITYKEQFF. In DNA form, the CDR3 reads TGTGCCAGCAGTTACCGGGCCAGGTCCATCACCTACAAAGAGCAGTTCTTC.

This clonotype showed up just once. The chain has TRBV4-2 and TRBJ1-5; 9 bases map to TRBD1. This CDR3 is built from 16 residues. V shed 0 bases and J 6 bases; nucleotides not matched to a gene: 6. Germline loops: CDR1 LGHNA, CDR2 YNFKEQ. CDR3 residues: CASSQDHRGLAQPQHF. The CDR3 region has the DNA TGTGCCAGCAGCCAAGACCACAGGGGGCTAGCTCAGCCCCAGCATTTT.

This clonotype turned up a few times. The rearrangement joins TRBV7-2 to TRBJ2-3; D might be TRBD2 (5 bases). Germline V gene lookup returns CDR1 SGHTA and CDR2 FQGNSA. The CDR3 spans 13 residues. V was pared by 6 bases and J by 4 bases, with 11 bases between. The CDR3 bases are TGTGCCAGCAGGTCGTCTAGCCCAGATACGCAGTATTTT. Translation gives CASRSSSPDTQYF. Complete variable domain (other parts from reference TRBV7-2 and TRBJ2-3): GAGVSQSPSNKVTEKGKDVELRCDPISGHTALYWYRQSLGQGLEFLIYFQGNSAPDKSGLPSDRFSAERTGGSVSTLTIQRTQQEDSAVYLCASRSSSPDTQYFGPGTRLTVL.

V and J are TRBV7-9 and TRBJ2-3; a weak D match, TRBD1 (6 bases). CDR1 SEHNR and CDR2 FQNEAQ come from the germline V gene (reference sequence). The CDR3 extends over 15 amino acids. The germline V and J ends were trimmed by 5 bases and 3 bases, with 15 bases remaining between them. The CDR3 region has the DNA TGTGCCAGCAGCGACGACTACAGGGTGACAGATACGCAGTATTTT. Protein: CASSDDYRVTDTQYF.

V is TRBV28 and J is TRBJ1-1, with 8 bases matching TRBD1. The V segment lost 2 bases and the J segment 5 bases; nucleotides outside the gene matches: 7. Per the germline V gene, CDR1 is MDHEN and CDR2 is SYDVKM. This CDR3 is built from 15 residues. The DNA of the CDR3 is TGTGCCAGCAGTTTACAGGGGGCCGGTCGGACTGAAGCTTTCTTT. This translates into CASSLQGAGRTEAFF.

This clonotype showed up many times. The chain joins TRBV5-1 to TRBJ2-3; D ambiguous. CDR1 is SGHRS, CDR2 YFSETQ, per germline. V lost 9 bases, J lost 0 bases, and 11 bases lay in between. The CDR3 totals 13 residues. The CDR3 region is CATSVWSTDTQYF. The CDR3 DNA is TGCGCCACCTCGGTTTGGAGCACAGATACGCAGTATTTT.